Listed below are T cell receptor beta chains from one sample, sequenced in a study of Graves' ophthalmopathy and Graves' hyperthyroidism. In TCRdb, the multiplex PCR reads were re-called with MiXCR into one record per CDR3 protein. The sample yields about half a million distinct CDR3 sequences, approximately 15% seen once. Sequencing was done on a sample of blood. The receptors come from a young woman with Graves' ophthalmopathy. Each CDR3 is given with its conserved first and last residue. D genes are given only for firm matches. Some rows have no size entry. The others give once, few or many, or a class for an expanded clone.

few,TRBJ2-2,TRBV7-8,.,CASSLAGEGTGELFF,TGTGCCAGCAGCTTAGCGGGAGAGGGAACCGGGGAGCTGTTTTTT
many,TRBJ2-2,TRBV6-1,.,CASRGAVSNTGELFF,TGTGCCAGCAGGGGGGCAGTTTCGAACACCGGGGAGCTGTTTTTT
few,TRBJ1-5,TRBV7-2,.,CASSTRGGQPQHF,TGTGCCAGCAGCACCAGGGGTGGTCAGCCCCAGCATTTT
many,TRBJ1-5,TRBV4-1,.,CASSPGREGNQPQHF,TGCGCCAGCAGCCCAGGCAGGGAGGGCAATCAGCCCCAGCATTTT
few,TRBJ2-7,TRBV20-1,.,CSARFLRRGSSARTYEQYF,TGCAGTGCTAGATTCCTGCGGCGGGGCAGCTCCGCAAGAACCTACGAGCAGTACTTC
many,TRBJ1-1,TRBV24-1,.,CATSDLFGVMNTEAFF,TGTGCCACCAGTGATTTATTCGGAGTCATGAACACTGAAGCTTTCTTT
.,TRBJ2-2,TRBV6-4,.,CASSPLEGPRTSGELFF,TGTGCCAGCAGTCCACTCGAGGGACCACGCACGTCCGGGGAGCTGTTTTTT
.,TRBJ2-5,TRBV3-1,.,CASMPAEGTQYF,TGTGCCAGCATGCCAGCGGAGGGGACCCAGTACTTC
.,TRBJ1-2,TRBV19,.,CASSIGSGDGYTF,TGTGCCAGTAGTATCGGATCAGGGGACGGCTACACCTTC
many,TRBJ2-7,TRBV7-2,.,CASRLPPSYEQYF,TGTGCCAGCAGGCTCCCCCCCTCCTACGAGCAGTACTTC
once,TRBJ1-1,TRBV7-9,.,CASNSDLNTEAFF,TGTGCCAGCAACTCCGACCTCAACACTGAAGCTTTCTTT
few,TRBJ2-2,TRBV13,TRBD2,CASSPRGGNAGELFF,TGTGCCAGCAGCCCTCGGGGGGGCAACGCCGGGGAGCTGTTTTTT
many,TRBJ1-2,TRBV19,TRBD1,CATTGVYGYTF,TGTGCCACGACAGGGGTCTATGGCTACACCTTC
many,TRBJ1-2,TRBV29-1,.,CSHSEGYTF,TGCAGCCATTCAGAAGGCTACACCTTC
few,TRBJ2-5,TRBV9,.,CASSVSQPQETQYF,TGTGCCAGCAGCGTAAGCCAGCCACAAGAGACCCAGTACTTC
many,TRBJ2-2,TRBV13,TRBD2,CASSLRTAGLAGVFSRELFF,TGTGCCAGCAGCTTAAGGACTGCAGGACTAGCGGGAGTTTTCTCCCGGGAGCTGTTTTTT
many,TRBJ1-1,TRBV27,.,CASSLQGWATEAFF,TGTGCCAGCAGTTTACAGGGTTGGGCCACTGAAGCTTTCTTT
.,TRBJ2-2,TRBV25-1,.,CASRMGTGDLFF,TGTGCCAGCAGAATGGGCACCGGGGATCTGTTTTTT
.,TRBJ1-1,TRBV20-1,.,CSALQGYTEAFF,TGCAGTGCTTTACAGGGTTACACTGAAGCTTTCTTT
many,TRBJ1-5,TRBV12-3/TRBV12-4,.,CASTTRSGGAGNQPQHF,TGTGCCAGCACCACACGAAGCGGTGGCGCCGGCAATCAGCCCCAGCATTTT
few,TRBJ2-2,TRBV20-1,.,CSAPDTLTGELFF,TGCAGTGCCCCGGACACCCTCACCGGGGAGCTGTTTTTT
many,TRBJ2-7,TRBV12-3/TRBV12-4,.,CASFRDGFYEQYF,TGTGCCAGCTTTAGGGACGGATTCTACGAGCAGTACTTC
many,TRBJ1-1,TRBV27,.,CASSLLGAEGTEAFF,TGTGCCAGCAGTTTGTTGGGGGCTGAGGGCACTGAAGCTTTCTTT
few,TRBJ2-5,TRBV9,.,CASSEGPRREETQYF,TGTGCCAGCAGCGAGGGACCCCGGAGGGAAGAGACCCAGTACTTC
many,TRBJ2-2,TRBV5-1,TRBD1,CASSPGTGYTGELFF,TGCGCCAGCAGCCCAGGGACAGGGTACACCGGGGAGCTGTTTTTT
many,TRBJ2-5,TRBV12-3/TRBV12-4,TRBD2,CASSPGAVAGDETQYF,TGTGCCAGCAGTCCGGGAGCGGTAGCGGGGGATGAGACCCAGTACTTC
many,TRBJ2-5,TRBV6-1,TRBD2,CASSSRLAGVSETQYF,TGTGCCAGCAGCTCCCGGCTAGCGGGGGTTTCGGAGACCCAGTACTTC
.,TRBJ2-7,TRBV5-1,.,CASSTGRGYEQYF,TGCGCCAGCAGCACCGGACGGGGCTACGAGCAGTACTTC
many,TRBJ2-7,TRBV28,TRBD1,CASSSGTELWEQYF,TGTGCCAGCAGTTCCGGGACAGAGCTTTGGGAGCAGTACTTC
few,TRBJ1-1,TRBV6-1,.,CASSEVRAGTEAFF,TGTGCCAGCAGTGAAGTCCGGGCAGGTACTGAAGCTTTCTTT
.,TRBJ1-2,TRBV12-3/TRBV12-4,.,CASSFSGSYGYTF,TGTGCCAGCAGTTTTTCGGGGTCCTATGGCTACACCTTC
many,TRBJ2-2,TRBV11-3,.,CASSSTSVNTGELFF,TGTGCCAGCAGTTCAACCTCAGTGAACACCGGGGAGCTGTTTTTT
many,TRBJ1-1,TRBV19,.,CASSIYYTGGTEAFF,TGTGCCAGTAGTATTTATTACACCGGGGGCACTGAAGCTTTCTTT
.,TRBJ1-2,TRBV5-1,.,CASSPGQYTNYGYTF,TGCGCCAGCAGCCCCGGACAGTACACGAACTATGGCTACACCTTC
few,TRBJ2-7,TRBV19,.,CASDPGPQQDEQYF,TGTGCCAGTGATCCCGGCCCCCAACAAGACGAGCAGTACTTC
.,TRBJ2-7,TRBV5-1,.,CASSLGPDAYEQYF,TGCGCCAGCAGCTTGGGACCCGATGCCTACGAGCAGTACTTC
many,TRBJ2-7,TRBV27,TRBD1,CASSLSGTGLNEQYF,TGTGCCAGCAGTTTATCCGGGACAGGGTTGAACGAGCAGTACTTC
many,TRBJ2-7,TRBV10-3,.,CAISGNLQASYEQYF,TGTGCCATCAGTGGCAACTTACAGGCGTCCTACGAGCAGTACTTC
many,TRBJ2-2,TRBV7-8,.,CASSPRGEVRSGELFF,TGTGCCAGCAGCCCCAGGGGGGAGGTCCGTTCCGGGGAGCTGTTTTTT
many,TRBJ2-5,TRBV12-3/TRBV12-4,.,CASRRASETQYF,TGTGCCAGCAGGCGGGCTTCAGAGACCCAGTACTTC
.,TRBJ2-7,TRBV20-1,.,CSASRDSGEQYF,TGCAGTGCTAGCAGGGATTCGGGCGAGCAGTACTTC
many,TRBJ2-7,TRBV28,.,CATSRDSPYEQYF,TGTGCCACCAGCCGGGACTCACCCTACGAGCAGTACTTC
.,TRBJ2-7,TRBV9,TRBD2,CASSRGDISREQYF,TGTGCCAGCAGCCGGGGGGATATCAGCCGAGAGCAGTACTTC
many,TRBJ1-2,TRBV29-1,TRBD1,CSVEGQGGYTF,TGCAGCGTTGAGGGACAGGGAGGCTACACCTTC
.,TRBJ1-6,TRBV29-1,.,CIVGSSYNSPLHF,TGCATCGTAGGAAGCTCCTATAATTCACCCCTCCACTTT
many,TRBJ2-7,TRBV28,.,CASSLIRGHYEQYF,TGTGCCAGCAGTTTAATAAGGGGCCACTACGAGCAGTACTTC
many,TRBJ1-1,TRBV6-1,.,CASSEGNTEAFF,TGTGCCAGCAGTGAAGGGAACACTGAAGCTTTCTTT
many,TRBJ1-1,TRBV3-1,.,CASSQDPGEAFF,TGTGCCAGCAGCCAAGATCCGGGGGAAGCTTTCTTT
many,TRBJ2-6,TRBV20-1,.,CSASFGETSGANVLTF,TGCAGTGCCTCCTTTGGGGAAACCTCTGGGGCCAACGTCCTGACTTTC
.,TRBJ2-7,TRBV6-1,TRBD2,CASASLLARRPYEQYF,TGTGCCAGCGCTTCGTTACTAGCGCGCCGACCCTACGAGCAGTACTTC
many,TRBJ1-5,TRBV19,.,CASSFLRSNQPQHF,TGTGCCAGTAGTTTTTTGCGCTCCAATCAGCCCCAGCATTTT
many,TRBJ1-2,TRBV7-8,.,CASSLDFKGEYGYTF,TGTGCCAGCAGCTTAGATTTCAAAGGGGAGTATGGCTACACCTTC
many,TRBJ1-2,TRBV5-1,TRBD1,CASRQDGTVLIYGYTF,TGCGCCAGCAGGCAGGACGGGACAGTGCTAATCTATGGCTACACCTTC
once,TRBJ2-5,TRBV28,TRBD2,CASSPLAEGRETQYF,TGTGCCAGCAGCCCACTAGCGGAGGGACGGGAGACCCAGTACTTC
.,TRBJ2-2,TRBV5-1,TRBD2,CASSASSGVNTGELFF,TGCGCCAGCAGCGCCTCTAGCGGGGTGAACACCGGGGAGCTGTTTTTT
many,TRBJ1-5,TRBV19,TRBD1,CASEPLGQPNQPQHF,TGTGCCAGTGAACCTCTGGGACAGCCAAATCAGCCCCAGCATTTT
many,TRBJ2-7,TRBV6-1,TRBD1,CASTDRAPYEQYF,TGTGCCAGCACGGACAGGGCCCCCTACGAGCAGTACTTC
few,TRBJ2-7,TRBV7-9,TRBD2,CASSPGPGLADEQYF,TGTGCCAGCAGCCCAGGGCCGGGACTAGCGGACGAGCAGTACTTC
many,TRBJ1-5,TRBV19,TRBD1,CASSISQGYSNQPQHF,TGTGCCAGTAGTATCTCACAGGGGTATAGCAATCAGCCCCAGCATTTT
many,TRBJ2-5,TRBV18,.,CASSPPGQTGTETQYF,TGTGCCAGCTCACCACCGGGACAAACGGGGACAGAGACCCAGTACTTC